Listed below are T cell receptor beta chains from one sample, sequenced in a study of blood T cell repertoires in COVID-19. TCRdb's table, derived via immunoSEQ multiplex PCR, lists solely in-frame clones and lacks some. The sample has about 56,000 clones; around 80% are singletons. Sequenced sample: peripheral blood. The receptors derive from an elderly woman with acute or convalescent COVID-19. The CDR3 runs from the conserved cysteine through the conserved F or W. The D gene is left open where the match is weak. Clone size is stated in some rows and not others, as once, few, many or a class when expanded.

.	TRBV27	.	TRBJ1-6	CASSLDWYSSYNSPLHF	TGTGCCAGCAGTTTAGATTGGTACAGCTCCTATAATTCACCCCTCCACTTT
.	TRBV5-1	TRBD2	TRBJ2-7	CASGEGTPPSYEQYF	TGCGCCAGCGGGGAGGGTACGCCACCTTCCTACGAGCAGTACTTC
.	TRBV5-4	TRBD1	TRBJ2-2	CASSPPGQQNTGELFF	TGTGCCAGCAGCCCACCGGGACAGCAGAACACCGGGGAGCTGTTTTTT
.	TRBV19	TRBD2	TRBJ2-3	CASSRLTSGGTDTQYF	TGTGCCAGTAGTCGGCTTACTAGCGGCGGCACAGATACGCAGTATTTT
.	TRBV11-3	TRBD2	TRBJ2-7	CASSPGLAGGEGQYF	TGTGCCAGCAGCCCGGGACTAGCGGGGGGGGAAGGGCAGTACTTC
.	TRBV5-1	.	TRBJ1-1	CASSLAGYASKAFF	TGCGCCAGCAGCTTGGCAGGGTATGCGTCTAAAGCTTTCTTT
.	TRBV7-8	TRBD1	TRBJ1-1	CASSFTGTGARTSMNTEAFF	TGTGCCAGCAGCTTTACCGGGACAGGGGCTCGGACGTCCATGAACACTGAAGCTTTCTTT
once	TRBV24-1	.	TRBJ2-5	CATIKEREENNQETQYF	TGTGCCACCATCAAGGAGAGGGAGGAGAATAACCAAGAGACCCAGTACTTC
.	TRBV30	TRBD1	TRBJ1-2	CAWSVLTGEGYTF	TGTGCCTGGAGTGTACTCACAGGGGAAGGCTACACCTTC
.	TRBV5-4	.	TRBJ1-2	CASSLGTNYGYTF	TGTGCCAGCAGCTTGGGGACAAACTATGGCTACACCTTC
.	TRBV5-6	.	TRBJ2-2	CASRWGLDTGELFF	TGTGCCAGCAGATGGGGACTGGACACCGGGGAGCTGTTTTTT
many	TRBV6-5	.	TRBJ1-6	CASSSNRDSPLHF	TGTGCCAGCAGTTCTAACAGGGATTCACCCCTCCACTTT
.	TRBV29-1	.	TRBJ1-5	CSVVSGDNQPQHF	TGCAGCGTTGTATCAGGCGACAATCAGCCCCAGCATTTT
.	TRBV24-1	.	TRBJ1-1	CATSDNRERAFF	TGTGCCACCAGTGATAACAGGGAGAGGGCTTTCTTT
.	TRBV6-4	TRBD1	TRBJ2-2	CASSARDRNTGELFF	TGTGCCAGCAGTGCAAGGGACAGAAACACCGGGGAGCTGTTTTTT
.	TRBV18	TRBD1	TRBJ1-3	CASSHAGTGDLSGNTIYF	TGTGCCAGCTCACACGCCGGGACAGGGGATTTGTCCGGAAACACCATATATTTT
.	TRBV28	.	TRBJ1-2	CASTTIEGFYGYTF	TGTGCCAGCACCACCATCGAGGGATTTTATGGCTACACCTTC
.	TRBV19	TRBD1	TRBJ2-1	CASSILGQGPLMEQFF	TGTGCCAGTAGTATCCTGGGACAGGGTCCGTTAATGGAGCAGTTCTTC
.	TRBV7-8	.	TRBJ1-4	CASSLIRDEKLFF	TGTGCCAGCAGCTTAATCAGGGATGAAAAACTGTTTTTT
once	TRBV18	.	TRBJ2-2	CASPRNTGELFF	TGTGCCAGCCCTCGGAACACCGGGGAGCTGTTTTTT
.	TRBV13	TRBD2	TRBJ2-1	CASSLGLAGGSVDEQFF	TGTGCCAGCAGCTTAGGCCTAGCGGGGGGGTCGGTCGATGAGCAGTTCTTC
.	TRBV5-5	.	TRBJ2-5	CASSSPGIKETQYF	TGTGCCAGCAGCTCACCGGGAATAAAAGAGACCCAGTACTTC
.	TRBV2	TRBD1	TRBJ1-1	CASQGATGQTEAFF	TGTGCCAGCCAGGGAGCGACAGGGCAGACTGAAGCTTTCTTT
once	TRBV5-5	TRBD1	TRBJ1-2	CASSHTPARTGVMGGYTF	TGTGCCAGCAGCCACACCCCTGCCCGGACAGGGGTTATGGGGGGCTACACCTTC
.	TRBV13	.	TRBJ1-1	CASSPPEIPVRAFF	TGTGCCAGCAGCCCCCCCGAGATTCCTGTACGAGCTTTCTTT
.	TRBV5-4	TRBD2	TRBJ2-1	CASSPPGGAVDNEQFF	TGTGCCAGCAGCCCCCCGGGGGGGGCGGTGGACAATGAGCAGTTCTTC
.	TRBV11-1	.	TRBJ1-5	CASSLKRRGNQPQHF	TGTGCCAGCAGCTTAAAGCGCAGGGGAAATCAGCCCCAGCATTTT
once	TRBV19	TRBD1	TRBJ1-6	CASSTTTGLDSPLHF	TGTGCCAGTAGTACTACGACAGGGCTGGATTCACCCCTCCACTTT
.	TRBV19	.	TRBJ1-1	CASSPRQDTEAFF	TGTGCCAGTAGTCCCCGACAGGACACTGAAGCTTTCTTT
.	TRBV11-2	.	TRBJ1-2	CASSLGAGSGYTF	TGTGCCAGCAGCTTAGGGGCAGGAAGTGGCTACACCTTC
.	TRBV6-5	.	TRBJ1-4	CASSYSVGQGSLFF	.
.	TRBV5-5	TRBD1	TRBJ1-5	CASSLTLTGAGQPQHF	TGTGCCAGCAGCTTGACACTTACAGGGGCTGGTCAGCCCCAGCATTTT
once	TRBV6-6	.	TRBJ1-6	CASSYSDRNSPLHF	TGTGCCAGCAGTTACTCGGACAGAAATTCACCCCTCCACTTT
.	TRBV5-1	.	TRBJ2-5	CASSLGQSQETQYF	TGCGCCAGCAGCTTGGGACAGTCCCAAGAGACCCAGTACTTC
.	TRBV10-1	.	TRBJ1-2	CASSDKTAYGYTF	TGCGCCAGCAGTGATAAGACAGCTTATGGCTACACCTTC
.	TRBV11-2	TRBD1	TRBJ1-2	CASSYGTGKQNYGYTF	TGTGCCAGCAGCTACGGGACAGGGAAGCAGAACTATGGCTACACCTTC
.	TRBV5-6	.	TRBJ2-2	CASSREVGPTGELFF	TGTGCCAGCAGCCGCGAGGTGGGGCCAACCGGGGAGCTGTTTTTT
.	TRBV3-1/TRBV3-2	TRBD2	TRBJ2-5	CASSHRTSGQRETQYF	TGTGCCAGCAGCCACCGGACTAGCGGCCAGAGGGAGACCCAGTACTTC
.	TRBV4-1	TRBD1	TRBJ1-5	CASSLAGQGIVQPQHF	TGCGCCAGCAGCCTGGCGGGACAGGGGATCGTTCAGCCCCAGCATTTT
.	TRBV2	TRBD1	TRBJ1-6	CASENGQGENSPLHF	TGTGCCAGTGAAAACGGACAGGGGGAAAATTCACCCCTCCACTTT
.	TRBV19	.	TRBJ1-3	CASSPTGLSFGNTIYF	TGTGCCAGTAGTCCAACAGGCCTCTCTTTTGGAAACACCATATATTTT
.	TRBV5-5	.	TRBJ1-5	CASSLVSGDQPQHF	TGTGCCAGCAGCTTGGTGTCGGGGGATCAGCCCCAGCATTTT
.	TRBV18	.	TRBJ1-3	CASSPGLISSGNTIYF	TGTGCCAGCTCACCGGGACTGATTAGCTCTGGAAACACCATATATTTT
.	TRBV4-1	.	TRBJ1-6	CASSQEGLGAIGNSPLHF	TGCGCCAGCAGCCAAGAAGGGCTGGGGGCCATAGGTAATTCACCCCTCCACTTT
.	TRBV27	.	TRBJ1-5	CASSGQWGNQPQHF	TGTGCCAGCAGCGGACAATGGGGCAATCAGCCCCAGCATTTT
few	TRBV15	TRBD2	TRBJ2-3	CATSGGLSGVDLTQYF	TGTGCCACCAGCGGGGGTCTTAGCGGGGTGGATCTTACGCAGTATTTT
.	TRBV6-6	.	TRBJ1-1	CASSPDPGETLMNTEAFF	TGTGCCAGCAGTCCCGACCCTGGGGAGACCCTCATGAACACTGAAGCTTTCTTT
.	TRBV6-1	.	TRBJ2-1	CASSERNSMDEQFF	TGTGCCAGCAGTGAAAGGAACAGTATGGATGAGCAGTTCTTC
.	TRBV3-1/TRBV3-2	.	TRBJ2-3	CASSQVTTSTDTQYF	TGTGCCAGCAGCCAAGTCACTACTAGCACAGATACGCAGTATTTT
.	TRBV5-1	.	TRBJ2-7	CASSLQGAPLNEQYF	TGCGCCAGCAGCTTGCAAGGGGCGCCTTTGAACGAGCAGTACTTC
.	TRBV7-9	TRBD1	TRBJ1-2	CASSLVTGALNYGYTF	TGTGCCAGCAGCTTAGTAACAGGGGCCTTGAACTATGGCTACACCTTC
once	TRBV5-5	.	TRBJ1-5	CASSLEALNQPQHF	TGTGCCAGCAGCTTGGAAGCTTTAAATCAGCCCCAGCATTTT
.	TRBV6-6	TRBD1	TRBJ2-7	CASRRQGSDEQYF	TGTGCCAGCAGAAGACAGGGTAGCGACGAGCAGTACTTC